Shown below are 22 T cell receptor beta chains from a single sample sequenced in a study of vaccination effects on CD4 cells after COVID-19. Only in-frame clones appear in the TCRdb table, and some are missing; sequencing was by immunoSEQ multiplex PCR. The sample carries about 65,000 clones, 70% to 80% recorded once. For these TCRs, the target antigens are not known. Antigen-specific CD4+ T cells were first expanded with viral peptide pools by the ViraFEST assay and only then sequenced. Having been cultured for under twelve days, the cells underwent CD4+ T cell isolation. Absence of prior SARS-CoV-2 infection characterized the vaccine recipients, who showed negative nucleocapsid antibodies. The sequences come from CD4+ T cells from PBMCs cultured with HCoV-NL63 spike peptides, collected before COVID-19 vaccination. The receptors originated from a human donor who received a COVID-19 vaccine.

This clone is large (0.1 to 1%). The chain links TRBV6-2 or TRBV6-3 to TRBJ1-6, with no clear D. CDR1 is MNHEY, CDR2 SVGEGT, per germline. The CDR3 spans 14 residues. V lost 4 bases to trimming and J lost 14 bases, with 18 bases between them. CDR3 protein: CASSSRSGGETLHF. CDR3 coding DNA: TGTGCCAGCAGTTCCCGGAGCGGCGGGGAGACCCTCCACTTT.

The genes are TRBV29-1 and TRBJ2-3; possibly TRBD2 for D (6 bases). Germline loops: CDR1 SQVTM, CDR2 ANQGSEA. The CDR3 sequence is 13 residues long. The germline V and J ends were trimmed by 6 bases and 2 bases, with 12 bases remaining between them. The DNA for the CDR3 is TGCAGCGTGACCAGCGGGTCCACAGATACGCAGTATTTT. Residues: CSVTSGSTDTQYF.

In this sample, this clone turned up a few times. The chain recombines TRBV2 with TRBJ1-3; D perhaps matches TRBD1 (6 bases). Trimming left V 7 bases short and J 3 bases short, with 13 bases between. The CDR3 has 14 residues. The germline V gene has CDR1 SNHLY and CDR2 FYNNEI. DNA for the CDR3: TGTGCCAGCATTCCGGACAGAAGTGGAAACACCATATATTTT. The encoded protein is CASIPDRSGNTIYF.

V usage is TRBV19 and J usage is TRBJ2-3; no clear D gene. V lost 4 bases and J lost 5, with 7 bases in between. The length of the CDR3 is 12 residues. Germline V gene sequence: CDR1 LNHDA, CDR2 SQIVND (reference sequence). CDR3 region: CASSTLQDTQYF. Here the CDR3 DNA reads TGTGCCAGTAGTACACTGCAAGATACGCAGTATTTT. Combining the CDR3 with reference TRBV19 and TRBJ2-3 gives the whole variable domain DGGITQSPKYLFRKEGQNVTLSCEQNLNHDAMYWYRQDPGQGLRLIYYSQIVNDFQKGDIAEGYSVSREKKESFPLTVTSAQKNPTAFYLCASSTLQDTQYFGPGTRLTVL.

The J gene is TRBJ2-1, the V gene TRBV18; D perhaps matches TRBD1 (5 bases). V gave up 3 bases and J gave up 0 bases, with 9 bases separating them. The CDR3 loop spans 15 amino acids. The V gene's germline CDR1 is KGHSH and CDR2 LQKENI. The CDR3: CASSPRQSSYNEQFF. The CDR3 DNA reads TGTGCCAGCTCACCCAGACAGAGCTCCTACAATGAGCAGTTCTTC.

The V gene is TRBV11-2, the J gene TRBJ1-3, with 7 bases that match TRBD1. The CDR3 is 16 residues long. Germline V gene data show CDR1 as SGHAT and CDR2 as FQNNGV. After removal of 0 bases from V and 3 bases from J, the junction contained 5 bases not matched to a gene. The CDR3 protein is CASSLDGTVFGNTIYF. CDR3 in DNA: TGTGCCAGCAGCTTAGATGGGACAGTTTTTGGAAACACCATATATTTT.

The V and J genes are TRBV13 and TRBJ2-2; D is unclear. There are 11 residues in the CDR3. V was shortened by 5 bases and J by 9 bases, with 7 bases between the two germline ends. CDR1 PRHDT and CDR2 FYEKMQ come from the germline V gene (reference sequence). CDR3 DNA sequence: TGTGCCAGCAGCCACTCCCGGGAGCTGTTTTTT. This gives the protein CASSHSRELFF. Drawing the rest from reference TRBV13 and TRBJ2-2, the complete variable domain is AAGVIQSPRHLIKEKRETATLKCYPIPRHDTVYWYQQGPGQDPQFLISFYEKMQSDKGSIPDRFSAQQFSDYHSELNMSSLELGDSALYFCASSHSRELFFGEGSRLTVL.

The chain couples TRBV4-2 to TRBJ2-6; 7 bases fit TRBD1. The CDR3 loop spans 19 amino acids. The germline CDR1 and CDR2 sequences are LGHNA and YNFKEQ. Trimming at V came to 0 bases and at J to 0 bases, leaving 8 bases not matched to a gene. The CDR3 DNA sequence: TGTGCCAGCAGCCAAGAATGGGGACAGACTTTCTCTGGGGCCAACGTCCTGACTTTC. This encodes CASSQEWGQTFSGANVLTF.

This clone has a handful of counts. The chain uses TRBV4-1 and TRBJ1-2; no clear D gene. The germline gives CDR1 MGHRA, CDR2 YSYEKL. The CDR3 runs to 16 residues. Trimming shortened V by 1 base and J by 3 bases, and 15 bases separated the two germline ends. As DNA, the CDR3 is TGCGCCAGCAGCCAAGTTATCGCAGGCAGCCACTATGGCTACACCTTC. Protein product: CASSQVIAGSHYGYTF.

The chain uses TRBV18 and TRBJ1-5, with D maybe TRBD1 (5 bases). Germline V lookup: CDR1 KGHSH, CDR2 LQKENI. There are 16 residues in the CDR3. V was pared by 4 bases and J by 1 base, with 14 bases between. CDR3 region: CASSLGPGGSNQPQHF. The DNA for the CDR3 is TGTGCCAGCTCACTCGGGCCTGGGGGGAGCAATCAGCCCCAGCATTTT.

The gene calls are TRBV28 and TRBJ1-4; D is possibly TRBD1 (5 bases). Between the trimmed V and J ends, which lost 5 bases and 3 bases, there was a span of 10 bases. This CDR3 is 14 amino acids long. Germline V CDR1 and CDR2: MDHEN, SYDVKM. The CDR3 coding sequence is TGTGCCAGCAGTCTCCGACAGCCTAATGAAAAACTGTTTTTT. This translates into CASSLRQPNEKLFF.

The chain couples TRBV7-2 to TRBJ2-3, with 9 bases lining up with TRBD2. The CDR3 totals 16 residues. With V trimmed by 8 bases and J by 3 bases, 12 bases remained unmatched. The germline gives CDR1 SGHTA, CDR2 FQGNSA. CDR3 in amino acids: CASRYSGGKGTDTQYF. The CDR3 DNA sequence: TGTGCCAGCCGCTATAGCGGGGGTAAGGGGACAGATACGCAGTATTTT.

The rearrangement joins TRBV9 to TRBJ2-3; 10 positions match TRBD2. CDR1 SGDLS and CDR2 YYNGEE come from the germline V gene. The V gene end was trimmed by 0 bases and the J gene end by 4 bases; junction bases not matched to a gene: 5. This CDR3 comprises 16 residues. CDR3 sequence: CASSVEAGGRADTQYF. CDR3 coding DNA: TGTGCCAGCAGCGTAGAAGCGGGGGGGCGCGCAGATACGCAGTATTTT.

In this sample, this clone turned up a few times. The chain carries TRBV7-2 and TRBJ1-3; possible D gene TRBD1, 6 bases. The CDR3 runs 17 residues. In germline, CDR1 is SGHTA, CDR2 FQGNSA. Trimming shortened V by 0 bases and J by 0 bases, and 12 bases separated the two germline ends. The CDR3 spells CASSLAAGASSGNTIYF. In nucleotides, the CDR3 is TGTGCCAGCAGCTTAGCGGCAGGGGCAAGCTCTGGAAACACCATATATTTT.

This clone was detected only a few times. This chain joins TRBV7-8 and TRBJ1-2; D is unclear. With 3 bases removed from V and 4 bases from J, the gap between germline ends came to 9 bases. The germline gives CDR1 SGHVS, CDR2 FQNEAQ. The CDR3 runs 13 residues. The CDR3 sequence is CASSFGYSYGYTF. In DNA, the CDR3 is TGTGCCAGCAGCTTTGGGTATAGCTATGGCTACACCTTC. Full variable domain (missing parts from reference TRBV7-8 and TRBJ1-2): GAGVSQSPRYKVAKRGQDVALRCDPISGHVSLFWYQQALGQGPEFLTYFQNEAQLDKSGLPSDRFFAERPEGSVSTLKIQRTQQEDSAVYLCASSFGYSYGYTFGSGTRLTVV.

This clone was counted between two and nine times. This sequence joins TRBV4-2 and TRBJ2-2; D is perhaps TRBD2 (5 bases). This CDR3 contains 16 residues. Germline assignment: CDR1 LGHNA and CDR2 YNFKEQ. Between the trimmed V and J ends, which lost 4 bases and 1 base, there was a span of 13 bases. In DNA, the CDR3 is TGTGCCAGCAGCCCCTTGGGCGGGCAGAACACCGGGGAGCTGTTTTTT. Its protein product is CASSPLGGQNTGELFF.

This clone has more than one count but fewer than ten. The rearrangement joins TRBV4-1 to TRBJ1-1; no definite D call. Trimming pared 3 bases from V and 0 bases from J, leaving 20 bases between. CDR3 length equals 18 residues. The germline V gene has CDR1 MGHRA and CDR2 YSYEKL. The CDR3 is CASSHLLRVRTMNTEAFF. The CDR3 DNA reads TGCGCCAGCAGCCACCTCTTAAGGGTGAGGACGATGAACACTGAAGCTTTCTTT.

This clone was recorded once. This chain joins TRBV5-5 and TRBJ2-5; 14 bases align to TRBD2. CDR1 is SGHKS, CDR2 YYEKEE, per germline (reference sequence). V lost 4 bases, J lost 5 bases, and 4 bases stayed unmatched. The CDR3 extends over 15 amino acids. The DNA for the CDR3 is TGTGCCAGCAGCCAGGGACTAGCGGGGGCGGAGACCCAGTACTTC. This codes for CASSQGLAGAETQYF.

V usage is TRBV5-6 and J usage is TRBJ2-7; D is unresolved. The germline V gene has CDR1 SGHDT and CDR2 YYEEEE. The CDR3 sequence is 12 residues long. V was trimmed by 4 bases and J by 6 bases, leaving 11 bases between them. CDR3 nucleotide sequence: TGTGCCAGCAGCCGAGCAGTCTCCGAGCAGTACGTC. Protein: CASSRAVSEQYV.

The table lists this clone with a few counts. The chain carries TRBV30 and TRBJ1-3, with D tentatively TRBD1 (5 bases). V dropped 2 bases and J dropped 4 bases, with 9 bases sitting between them. From germline, CDR1 is GTSNPN and CDR2 SVGIG (reference sequence). This CDR3 comprises 13 residues. The DNA for the CDR3 is TGTGCCTGGAGTCGGGGACTAGGAAACACCATATATTTT. It codes for CAWSRGLGNTIYF.

The genes are TRBV4-1 and TRBJ2-3, with D uncertain. The CDR3 is 13 residues long. Germline CDR1 is MGHRA and CDR2 is YSYEKL. Trimming took off 6 bases at V and 3 bases at J, with 10 bases between the two ends. The CDR3 region is CASSLSVTDTQYF. The DNA of the CDR3 is TGCGCCAGCAGTCTGTCTGTTACAGATACGCAGTATTTT.

The rearrangement uses TRBV6-4 and TRBJ2-3, with D possibly TRBD1 on 5 matching bases. Looked up from germline, CDR1 is MRHNA and CDR2 is SNTAGT. CDR3 length equals 14 residues. V gave up 2 bases and J gave up 0 bases, with 6 bases separating them. The chain's CDR3 is CASSDRGSTDTQYF. The CDR3 DNA follows: TGTGCCAGCAGTGACAGGGGAAGCACAGATACGCAGTATTTT.